The TCR beta chain described here comes from a study of T cell responses to AZD1222 COVID-19 vaccine. Turning to the study itself: Some second doses came at about 4 weeks and others at about 12 weeks; these were pooled. The study's findings and limits: Distributed over spike, vaccine-associated CD4 TCRs predominated at 160-218 and 743-854. Close to half of all spike-specific TCRs reportedly target regions of the variants that are unmutated. Sampling captured repertoires only after the peak T cell response.

Germline CDR1 and CDR2: SGHKS and YYEKEE (reference sequence). The CDR3 sequence is 17 residues long. V was shortened by 0 bases and J by 4 bases, with 17 bases between the two germline ends. A remark on this clone: The antigen is undetermined.

Profiled with immunoSEQ multiplex PCR; TCRdb holds only in-frame clones, not every one. The sample holds approximately 160,000 clones, 90% seen once. The TCR comes from an adult in good health. Material: peripheral blood, obtained on day 0 of AZD1222 vaccination. The chain joins TRBV5-5 to TRBJ1-5, with D possibly TRBD1 on 5 matching bases. The CDR3 bases are TGTGCCAGCAGCTTGGGCCTTTCGGGGGGATCAAATCAGCCCCAGCATTTT. Its translation is CASSLGLSGGSNQPQHF.